The 3 T cell receptor beta chains presented below share a single source sample, sequenced in a study of T-cell memory formation after mild COVID-19. A single record per CDR3 protein comes from TCRdb applying MiXCR to the 5' RACE reads. The repertoire holds roughly 550,000 distinct CDR3 sequences, around 20% seen once, with 9.5% to 15% in the top ten. Material: PBMCs or a T cell subset sorted from them (not recorded which). The receptors derive from an adult woman who had mild COVID-19 (a few samples of this study predate the infection). Cell type and time point are not known.

The genes are TRBV9 and TRBJ2-2, with TRBD1 matching 9 bases. The V gene's germline CDR1 is SGDLS and CDR2 YYNGEE. The V segment lost 2 bases and the J segment 1 base; nucleotides outside the gene matches: 9. The CDR3 is 18 residues long. CDR3 in DNA: TGTGCCAGCAGCGTTTCCCTCCTGGGACAGGGGAACACCGGGGAGCTGTTTTTT. This translates into CASSVSLLGQGNTGELFF.

This clonotype was detected many times. This chain joins TRBV5-5 and TRBJ2-1; 10 nucleotides line up with TRBD2. After removal of 4 bases from V and 2 bases from J, the junction contained 3 bases not matched to a gene. The germline gives CDR1 SGHKS, CDR2 YYEKEE (reference sequence). The CDR3 has 15 residues. CDR3 nucleotides: TGTGCCAGCAGCCCTACTAGCGGGGCCTACAATGAGCAGTTCTTC. It encodes CASSPTSGAYNEQFF.

This clonotype came up a few times. The gene calls are TRBV12-3 or TRBV12-4 and TRBJ2-5, with 9 bases matching TRBD1. After removal of 7 bases from V and 0 bases from J, the junction contained 6 bases not matched to a gene. CDR3 length: 15 residues. CDR3 loop: CASTSDRGYQETQYF. The CDR3 DNA sequence: TGTGCCAGCACCTCGGACAGGGGTTACCAAGAGACCCAGTACTTC.